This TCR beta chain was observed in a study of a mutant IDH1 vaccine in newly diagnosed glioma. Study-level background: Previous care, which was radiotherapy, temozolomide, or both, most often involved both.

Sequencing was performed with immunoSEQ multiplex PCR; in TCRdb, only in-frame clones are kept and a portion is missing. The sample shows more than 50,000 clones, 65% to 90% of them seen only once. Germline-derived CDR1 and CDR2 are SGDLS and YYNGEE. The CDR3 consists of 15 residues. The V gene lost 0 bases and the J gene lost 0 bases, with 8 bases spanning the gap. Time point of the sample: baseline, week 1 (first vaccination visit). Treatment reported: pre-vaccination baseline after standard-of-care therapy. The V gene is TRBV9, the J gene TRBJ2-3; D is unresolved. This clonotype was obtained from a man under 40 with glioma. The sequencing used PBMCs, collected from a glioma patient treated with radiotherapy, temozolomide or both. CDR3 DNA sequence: TGTGCCAGCAGCGTAGCGGTCCTAAGCACAGATACGCAGTATTTT. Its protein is CASSVAVLSTDTQYF.